The 9 T cell receptor beta chains below come from one sample, sequenced in a study of cytomegalovirus exposure and HLA in healthy donors. This PCR relied on a set of 60 Vbeta primers and 13 Jbeta primers. Method: immunoSEQ multiplex PCR; TCRdb's copy keeps in-frame clones and lacks some. Recorded for this sample: some 120,000 clones. Material for sequencing was PBMCs. These receptors came from a man aged 25-45 years in good health and CMV-seronegative.

The chain links TRBV18 to TRBJ1-1; 7 nucleotides align to TRBD1. Germline trimming cut 4 bases from V and 5 bases from J; bases unmatched to any gene: 13. Germline loops: CDR1 KGHSH, CDR2 LQKENI. The CDR3 totals 16 residues. Here the CDR3 reads CASSLTGAFAGTEAFF. As DNA, the CDR3 is TGTGCCAGCTCACTCACAGGGGCCTTCGCGGGGACTGAAGCTTTCTTT. Variable domain in full (rest from reference TRBV18 and TRBJ1-1): NAGVMQNPRHLVRRRGQEARLRCSPMKGHSHVYWYRQLPEEGLKFMVYLQKENIIDESGMPKERFSAEFPKEGPSILRIQQVVRGDSAAYFCASSLTGAFAGTEAFFGQGTRLTVV.

The V gene is TRBV5-5, the J gene TRBJ2-3; tentative D call: TRBD1 (6 bases). The CDR3 is 16 amino acids. Per germline, CDR1 SGHKS and CDR2 YYEKEE (reference sequence). V lost 4 bases and J 7 bases, leaving 22 bases between the germline ends. The CDR3 loop reads CASSDPFRGELHTQYF. The CDR3 nucleotides read TGTGCCAGCAGCGATCCCTTCAGGGGAGAGCTTCATACGCAGTATTTT.

The chain has TRBV25-1 and TRBJ2-5; maybe TRBD2 (6 bases). The DNA end is a closer match to TRBJ2-7, so the J assignment may be wrong. This CDR3 contains 14 residues. Germline values: CDR1 MGHDK, CDR2 SYGVNS. The CDR3 loop is CASRSEGDSYEQYF. CDR3 sequence (DNA): TGTGCCAGCAGATCGGAGGGCGACTCCTACGAGCAGTACTTC.

This rearrangement joins TRBV6-5 to TRBJ2-5; 11 positions agree with TRBD1. With the DNA end fitting TRBJ2-7 better, the J assignment may be wrong. The CDR3 contains 13 residues. Germline CDR1 MNHEY, CDR2 SVGAGI. CDR3 DNA: TGTGCCAGCACCTCAGGGACAGGGGGCGAGCAGTACTTC. This sequence encodes CASTSGTGGEQYF.

This rearrangement joins TRBV27 to TRBJ2-5; 9 nucleotides agree with TRBD1. With the DNA end fitting TRBJ2-7 better, the J assignment may be wrong. CDR3 length: 17 amino acids. Per germline, CDR1 MNHEY and CDR2 SMNVEV (reference sequence). In nucleotides, the CDR3 is TGTGCCAGCAGATTAAGGGCCTCGGGACAGGGTTTCTACGAGCAGTACTTC. The encoded protein is CASRLRASGQGFYEQYF.

The V and J genes are TRBV9 and TRBJ1-5; 9 bases are shared with TRBD1. The germline V gene encodes CDR1 SGDLS and CDR2 YYNGEE. Trimming cost V 4 bases and J 6 bases; bases outside gene matches: 8. This CDR3 is 15 amino acids long. The CDR3 spells CASSQGTGWRQPQHF. In DNA, the CDR3 is TGTGCCAGCAGCCAGGGGACAGGGTGGCGTCAGCCCCAGCATTTT.

The CDR3 loop is CASSFTGTGGTSGSYEQYF. CDR3 DNA sequence: TGTGCCAGCAGTTTTACCGGGACAGGGGGGACTAGCGGGAGCTACGAGCAGTACTTC. This sequence joins TRBV28 and TRBJ2-7, with 14 bases that match TRBD2. Unmatched junction bases numbered 13, after V lost 3 bases and J lost 3 bases. Per germline, CDR1 MDHEN and CDR2 SYDVKM. The CDR3 extends over 19 amino acids. The full variable domain, in which reference TRBV28 and TRBJ2-7 provide the parts outside the CDR3, is DVKVTQSSRYLVKRTGEKVFLECVQDMDHENMFWYRQDPGLGLRLIYFSYDVKMKEKGDIPEGYSVSREKKERFSLILESASTNQTSMYLCASSFTGTGGTSGSYEQYFGPGTRLTVT.

The J gene is TRBJ2-1, the V gene TRBV18, with a weak D call TRBD2 (6 bases). Between the trimmed V and J ends, which lost 1 base and 1 base, there was a span of 11 bases. This CDR3 region has 16 residues. CDR1 KGHSH and CDR2 LQKENI come from the germline V gene. The CDR3 bases are TGTGCCAGCTCACCACTTGGGGACTGGTCCTACAATGAGCAGTTCTTC. Residues: CASSPLGDWSYNEQFF.

This chain joins TRBV13 and TRBJ1-4; tentatively, D is TRBD1 (6 bases). The V gene lost 8 bases and the J gene lost 8 bases, with 18 bases spanning the gap. Germline CDR1 is PRHDT and CDR2 is FYEKMQ (reference sequence). The CDR3 runs 14 residues. The CDR3 sequence is CASALQGPKEKLFF. Here the CDR3 DNA reads TGTGCCAGCGCCCTCCAGGGGCCGAAGGAAAAACTGTTTTTT.